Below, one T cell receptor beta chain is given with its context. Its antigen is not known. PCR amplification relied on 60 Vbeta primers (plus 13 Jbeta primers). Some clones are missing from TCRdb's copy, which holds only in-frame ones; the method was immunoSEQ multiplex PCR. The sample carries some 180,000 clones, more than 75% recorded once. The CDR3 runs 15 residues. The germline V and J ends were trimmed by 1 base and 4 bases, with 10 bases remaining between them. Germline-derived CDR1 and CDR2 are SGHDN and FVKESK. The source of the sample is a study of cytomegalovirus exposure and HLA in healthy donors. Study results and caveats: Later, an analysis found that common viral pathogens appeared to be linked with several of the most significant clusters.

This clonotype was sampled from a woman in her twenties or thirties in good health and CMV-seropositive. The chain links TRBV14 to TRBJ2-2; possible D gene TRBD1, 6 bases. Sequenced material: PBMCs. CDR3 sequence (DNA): TGTGCCAGCAGCCAAGTAAGGGGGAGCACCGGGGAGCTGTTTTTT. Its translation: CASSQVRGSTGELFF.